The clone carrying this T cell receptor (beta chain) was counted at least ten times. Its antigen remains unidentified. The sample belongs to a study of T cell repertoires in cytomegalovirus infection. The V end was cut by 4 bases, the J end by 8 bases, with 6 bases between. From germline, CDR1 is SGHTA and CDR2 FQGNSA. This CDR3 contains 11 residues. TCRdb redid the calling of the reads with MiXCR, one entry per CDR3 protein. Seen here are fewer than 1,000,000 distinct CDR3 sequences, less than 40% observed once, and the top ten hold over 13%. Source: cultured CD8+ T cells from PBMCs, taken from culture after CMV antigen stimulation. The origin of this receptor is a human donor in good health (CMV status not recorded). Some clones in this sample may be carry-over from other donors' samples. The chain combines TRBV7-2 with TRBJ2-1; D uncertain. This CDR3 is CASSYFDEQFF. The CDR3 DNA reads TGTGCCAGCAGCTACTTCGATGAGCAGTTCTTC.